This is a list of T cell receptor beta chains from one sample in a study of OX40 agonist ivuxolimab in advanced cancers. Sequenced by immunoSEQ multiplex PCR; TCRdb stores in-frame clones only, minus some. The sample consists of approximately 57,000 clones, 75% to 85% of them appearing once. The input for sequencing was CD4+ or CD8+ T cells sorted from blood, taken in a trial of the OX40 agonist ivuxolimab. The receptors shown here come from an adult with an advanced solid tumor such as melanoma, head and neck, liver or kidney cancer. Both conserved end residues are part of each CDR3. A D gene is named only where the DNA matches it firmly. Size is stated for part of the rows, as once, few or many counts, or as a class when the clone is expanded.

abundance | j_gene | v_gene | d_gene | CDR3nt | CDR3aa
- | TRBJ2-2 | TRBV5-3 | - | TGTGCCAGAAGAGATGGGAGCGTTAAGTACACCGGGGAGCTGTTTTTT | CARRDGSVKYTGELFF
few | TRBJ2-7 | TRBV2 | - | TGTGCCAGCAGTGTCGGAGGGGGGCTAAGGGCCGAGCAGTACTTC | CASSVGGGLRAEQYF
- | TRBJ2-3 | TRBV7-9 | - | TGTGCCAGCAGCCCGCGAGATACGCAGTATTTT | CASSPRDTQYF
- | TRBJ2-5 | TRBV7-2 | TRBD1 | TGTGCCAGCAGCCCGGACAGGGCTTCTGTTGAGACCCAGTACTTC | CASSPDRASVETQYF
- | TRBJ2-2 | TRBV2 | - | TGTGCCAGCAGTGAAGTTCGGACCTCTGGGGAGCTGTTTTTT | CASSEVRTSGELFF
- | TRBJ2-3 | TRBV5-6 | - | TGTGCCAGCAGCCGAACCCCCGGGACAGATACGCAGTATTTT | CASSRTPGTDTQYF
- | TRBJ2-2 | TRBV10-3 | - | TGTGCCATCAGTGGGACAGCGAAGACCGGGGAGCTGTTTTTT | CAISGTAKTGELFF
- | TRBJ2-7 | TRBV5-4 | TRBD2 | TGTGCCAGCAGCTGGTCCCCAGCGGGGGTAGGGGAGCAGTACTTC | CASSWSPAGVGEQYF
- | TRBJ1-1 | TRBV5-5 | - | TGTGCCAGCAGCTTGGTTGGGGTATCGAACACTGAAGCTTTCTTT | CASSLVGVSNTEAFF
- | TRBJ2-5 | TRBV6-1 | - | TGTGCCAGCGGGGAACGGGAGACCCAGTACTTC | CASGERETQYF
few | TRBJ1-2 | TRBV5-1 | - | TGCGCCAGCAGCTTAGCGGGGTCCACGACCGTTAACTATGGCTACACCTTC | CASSLAGSTTVNYGYTF
- | TRBJ2-2 | TRBV19 | - | TGTGCCAGTACCACCATGGAAGGGGAGCTGTTTTTT | CASTTMEGELFF
- | TRBJ2-6 | TRBV7-8 | - | TGTGCCAGCAGCTCTGGTGGTTCTGGGGCCAACGTCCTGACTTTC | CASSSGGSGANVLTF
- | TRBJ1-1 | TRBV10-3 | - | TGTGCCATCAGCTTGCAGGAGAGGGCTGAAGCTTTCTTT | CAISLQERAEAFF
- | TRBJ2-6 | TRBV5-6 | - | TGTGCCAGCAGCTTAGGATTCCTCTCTGGGGCCAACGTCCTGACTTTC | CASSLGFLSGANVLTF
- | TRBJ2-1 | TRBV7-2 | - | TGTGCCAGCAGCATCTTCGGCGGCGGGGTAAACAATGAGCAGTTCTTC | CASSIFGGGVNNEQFF
- | TRBJ1-1 | TRBV2 | - | TGTGCCAGCAGTCAGGGCCCGAACACTGAAGCTTTCTTT | CASSQGPNTEAFF
- | TRBJ1-2 | TRBV9 | TRBD1 | TGTGCCAGCACCCTCCAGGGGGGATCAGGCTACACCTTC | CASTLQGGSGYTF
- | TRBJ1-5 | TRBV10-1 | - | TGCGCCAGCAGTGAGGGGACTGGGCAGCCCCAGCATTTT | CASSEGTGQPQHF
- | TRBJ1-5 | TRBV6-1 | TRBD1 | TGTGCCAGCAGTGAATCCGCGACAGGGCCCAATCAGCCCCAGCATTTT | CASSESATGPNQPQHF
- | TRBJ2-5 | TRBV19 | TRBD2 | TGTGCCAGTAGTATTGGCGCAGCGGGGGGGCGGGAGACCCAGTACTTC | CASSIGAAGGRETQYF
- | TRBJ2-3 | TRBV6-1 | - | TGTGCCAGCAGTGCACTTACTAGAAGCACAGATACGCAGTATTTT | CASSALTRSTDTQYF
few | TRBJ2-1 | TRBV15 | - | TGTGCCATCTTGCGGAACAATGAGCAGTTCTTC | CAILRNNEQFF
few | TRBJ1-3 | TRBV2 | - | TGTGCCAGCAGTGAACCGAGGTCCGGAAACACCATATATTTT | CASSEPRSGNTIYF
- | TRBJ1-5 | TRBV2 | - | TGTGCCAGCGACGGCCAACTAGCGGGGAATCAGCCCCAGCATTTT | CASDGQLAGNQPQHF
- | TRBJ2-3 | TRBV19 | TRBD1 | TGTGCCAGTAGACGAGCACAGGGGGGAAGGGGCACAGATACGCAGTATTTT | CASRRAQGGRGTDTQYF
once | TRBJ1-4 | TRBV7-9 | - | TGTGCCAGCAGCTTAGAAGTGGCCAGAAATGAAAAACTGTTTTTT | CASSLEVARNEKLFF
- | TRBJ2-5 | TRBV5-1 | TRBD2 | TGCGCCAGCAGCTCTAGGACTAGCGGGGGTCCGGAGACCCAGTACTTC | CASSSRTSGGPETQYF
- | TRBJ1-6 | TRBV19 | - | TGTGCCAGTAGTATCTCCCTAGAGGGTTCACCCCTCCACTTT | CASSISLEGSPLHF
- | TRBJ2-7 | TRBV10-2 | TRBD2 | TGCGCCGGCAGTGAGATAGGCGGGGGGACTTACGAGCAGTACTTC | CAGSEIGGGTYEQYF
- | TRBJ2-6 | TRBV29-1 | - | TGCAGCGTTGACTTGGGCTCTGGGGCCAACGTCCTGACTTTC | CSVDLGSGANVLTF
- | TRBJ2-2 | TRBV7-3 | - | TGTGCCAGCAGCCCTGGGACCTTCGCGAACACCGGGGAGCTGTTTTTT | CASSPGTFANTGELFF
- | TRBJ2-3 | TRBV7-3 | TRBD2 | TGTGCCAGCAGCTTAACCGGGACTAGCGGGGGCGCAGATACGCAGTATTTT | CASSLTGTSGGADTQYF
few | TRBJ1-5 | TRBV6-1 | - | TGTGCCAGCAGTGAAGGGGGCCAGCCCCAGCATTTT | CASSEGGQPQHF
few | TRBJ2-5 | TRBV20-1 | - | TGCAGTGCTGGGAATCAAGAGACCCAGTACTTC | CSAGNQETQYF
- | TRBJ2-7 | TRBV6-1 | - | TGTGCCAGCAGCCCAGCCGGGACGGTCTACGAGCAGTACTTC | CASSPAGTVYEQYF
- | TRBJ1-3 | TRBV6-1 | TRBD1 | TGTGCCAGCAGTCAAGACAGGGCTGGAAACACCATATATTTT | CASSQDRAGNTIYF
- | TRBJ2-3 | TRBV7-2 | TRBD2 | TGTGCCAGCAGCCCGAGGACTAGCGGGGATACGCAGTATTTT | CASSPRTSGDTQYF
- | TRBJ2-7 | TRBV2 | - | TGTGCCAGCAGTGAAGTGCCGTCACGGTCCTACGAGCAGTACTTC | CASSEVPSRSYEQYF
- | TRBJ1-4 | TRBV11-2 | TRBD1 | TGTGCCAGCAGCGAACGACAGGGGATTAATGAAAAACTGTTTTTT | CASSERQGINEKLFF
- | TRBJ2-4 | TRBV13 | - | TGTGCCAGCAGCTCCCGTCCGACAGGCTTAGCCAAAAACATTCAGTACTTC | CASSSRPTGLAKNIQYF
- | TRBJ2-7 | TRBV10-1 | - | TGCGCCAGCAGTGAGGGTAACACGGGTTTCGAGCAGTACTTC | CASSEGNTGFEQYF
- | TRBJ1-2 | TRBV9 | TRBD1 | TGTACCAGCAGCGTAAGTCAGGGGGCCCATGGCTACACCTTC | CTSSVSQGAHGYTF
- | TRBJ2-2 | TRBV12-5 | - | TGTGCTAGTGGTTTGGACAGAGGAGCCACCGGGGAGCTGTTTTTT | CASGLDRGATGELFF